This T cell receptor beta chain came from a study of T cell responses to AZD1222 COVID-19 vaccine (dated by TCRdb to the early 2020s). Some background on the complete study: AZD1222 recipients with second doses at about 4 weeks or about 12 weeks were pooled, because spike-specific TCR depth and breadth did not differ between schedules. A total of approximately 240 trial participants underwent TCR sequencing, of whom roughly 210 received two doses of AZD1222 and roughly 25 received two doses of the MenACWY control vaccine. Trial participants were enrolled by age into subgroups of 18-55, 56-69 and 70-plus years, and about 150, 27 and 61 TCR-sequenced participants, respectively, were included in these subgroups.

Turning to this clone: Its antigen is not yet known. No qualities accompany the bases; no much larger clone lies one base away.

The CDR3 regions of human TCRbeta chains were subjected to immunosequencing. On the study's bioinformatics: Repertoire TCRs were checked for matches against a reference library of SARS-CoV-2-specific TCRs that had been generated using the MIRA antigen-specificity platform. Breadth meant the fraction of unique TCRs that were SARS-CoV-2-associated, whereas depth meant the fraction of total T cells that were SARS-CoV-2-associated. Each spike-specific TCR was assigned to its reactive spike region and to a CD4 or CD8 class using the MIRA data. Log10-transformed breadth and depth values were compared by one-way ANOVA with Sidak's multiple comparisons tests. Imported from immuneACCESS, the table was reduced by TCRdb to in-frame sequences with V and J called. These copies leave out some clones; in studies compared against another copy, an unresolved V gene accounts for under half, and the cause of the remainder is not known. Clone size and V and J calls were adopted from that table, with D and trimming inferred from the DNA. The sample data list about 150,000 clones, and around nine tenths of these were observed just once. The biggest ten clones account for roughly 5.5% of the sample.

General study outcomes and caveats: CD4 TCRs associated with the vaccine covered the entire spike protein, and the dominant responses were in regions 160-218 and 743-854. In the small 56-69-year group, the increase in depth fell short of significance, most likely because of low power. Most participants were white British and females outnumbered males, and the authors suggested that clonal diversity may have been underestimated. Conclusions about previously exposed vaccinees were limited because only six AZD1222 recipients were SARS-CoV-2 seropositive at baseline. Nearly half of unique spike-specific TCRs reportedly recognized epitopes outside regions mutated in the B.1.351 and B.1.1.7 variants. Because no day 14 peak-response samples were available, repertoires were characterized only after the peak T cell response. A significant rise in spike-specific TCR breadth and depth was observed after two AZD1222 doses relative to day 0 and relative to MenACWY recipients.

The label giving this sample's time point can be read as: baseline before first vaccination. Vaccinee samples were obtained from the UK trials COV001 and COV002, which included a single-blind randomized controlled phase 2/3 trial of AZD1222 (ChAdOx1 nCoV-19) in healthy adults. Trial participant PBMC samples were collected at day 0 and day 28 after the second dose for TCRbeta chain sequencing. Deletion took 0 bases off V and 8 bases off J, with a span of 16 bases between the germline ends. From cysteine to phenylalanine, the CDR3 is 15 amino acids long. Just the 45-base CDR3 DNA is kept, in frame starting at base 1. Based on the germline V gene, the CDR1 and CDR2 sequences are MGHRA and YSYEKL.

Here the chain combines TRBV4-1 and TRBJ1-2, with no reliable assignment of the D segment. Sequenced here: peripheral blood, sampled on day 0 of AZD1222 vaccination. The source of this sequence is an adult in good health. CDR3 region: CASSQDRAAPWGYTF. The DNA reads TGCGCCAGCAGCCAAGATAGGGCAGCCCCTTGGGGCTACACCTTC.